This entry features one TCR beta chain sequence. Its antigen is currently not known. Base qualities were left out, and no much larger clone turns up one base away. The CDR3 runs 15 residues from the cysteine to the phenylalanine. Of the read, only the CDR3 DNA is kept; its 45 bases are in frame from base 1. After removal of 1 base from V and 7 bases from J, the junction retains 4 bases not matched to a gene. From a lookup of the germline V gene, CDR1 and CDR2 are SGHVS and FQNEAQ. The method was the immunoSEQ multiplex PCR assay. TCRbeta CDR3 sequencing was done by Adaptive Biotechnologies at survey depth, reporting CDR3 sequences, V/J genes, productive frequency and template counts. TCR beta CDR3 regions were amplified from genomic DNA instead of RNA. In the original analysis: Jensen-Shannon divergence served to quantify pairwise repertoire overlap between tissues, with 0 meaning identical and 1 meaning complete divergence. Tissues were clustered by single-linkage agglomerative hierarchical clustering of pairwise JSD values and displayed as dendrograms. GLIPH2 was run on all patient samples with simulation_depth 1000, kmer_min_depth 3 and cdr3_length_cutoff 8, and groups with more than two unique CDR3s were retained. A standardized tissue-overlap score extrapolated Jaccard GLIPH-group overlap across patients to a standard repertoire size of 1000 clones. To look at how diversity was associated with clinical or experimental variables, linear mixed-effect models were used, with tissue treated as a fixed effect and individual treated as a random effect. What TCRdb holds here is the immuneACCESS table cut down to in-frame rearrangements. Part of the clones is not present; checked against another copy, under half of the missing clones reflect an unresolved V gene, and the others are unexplained. The V and J calls and clone size are taken from that table; D and trimming were inferred from the DNA. Present in this sample are approximately 45,000 clones, roughly 92% of which were seen just once. The top ten hold about 4% of the sample.

The data were obtained in a study of tissue T cells after allogeneic stem cell transplantation (dated by TCRdb to 2021 to 2024). Turning to the overall study: Over an approximately three-year period, several adult allo-HCT recipients who had steroid-refractory GVHD were prospectively enrolled in a research-autopsy study. Every GVHD patient got a graft from a donor, with several grafts unmodified and three CD34-selected to deplete T cells. Gastrointestinal GVHD was present in all GVHD patients, several lines of GVHD-directed therapy were administered to all GVHD patients, and skin involvement was additionally present in several GVHD patients. About 5 GVHD patients had pre-transplant PBMCs available, and those PBMCs were of recipient origin. In viably preserved blood and marrow, CD3+ T cells were flow-sorted if cell numbers allowed, whereas smaller samples went directly to DNA extraction. TCR beta repertoires were profiled across many tissues obtained from research autopsies of patients with and without GVHD, as well as in mouse models of GVHD. The human arm was a prospective observational study without blinding or randomization.

In the paper's terms, the time point label means: recipient (host-origin) PBMCs collected before allo-HCT. The research as a whole found: Only a few T cell clones appeared in more than one patient, yet motif-based clustering showed tissue-specific repertoire signatures that were shared between patients. Within patients, how anatomically similar tissues were was a major factor shaping TCR repertoire composition, regardless of disease or transplant status. The patient cohort was small and varied clinically, and sampling depth was recognized as a limitation. Which tissue TCRs were alloreactive or antigen-specific was not determined in the study, and some clones might have been persisting host cells. Blood and spleen T cells captured only a limited portion of the TCR repertoire detected in tissues, in both patients and mice.

Sequenced material: blood, taken before transplantation. The rearrangement combines TRBV7-8 with TRBJ1-2; 12 middle bases align to TRBD1. The source is a woman between 40 and 69 years old who later had graft-versus-host disease after an allogeneic stem cell transplant. The DNA reads as follows: TGTGCCAGCAGCTTAGGTGGGACAGGGGGCCTTGGCTACACCTTC. Its product reads: CASSLGGTGGLGYTF.